This T cell receptor (beta chain) was observed in a study of shared clonotypes between healthy human individuals. Whole-study results and caveats: Sequencing depth was a factor that was expected to affect clonotype sharing among donors. Generally, estimated richness proved larger in naive subsets than it did in memory subsets.

Profiled with immunoSEQ multiplex PCR; TCRdb holds only in-frame clones, not every one. This table has 600,000 to 750,000 clones, around 90% appearing once. Per the germline V gene, CDR1 is SGDLS and CDR2 is YYNGEE. The CDR3 has 11 residues. The V and J ends lost 4 bases and 8 bases respectively, with 7 bases between them. This clone was seen more than once but under ten times. Its target is not known. Input material: memory CD8+ T cells from PBMCs. The sample's subset: CD45RO+ cells pooled with CCR7-negative TemRA cells. The V call is TRBV9, the J call TRBJ2-1; D gene ambiguous. This receptor was taken from a man aged 18 to 29 in good health. Some clones in this sample may be carry-over from other donors' samples. Here the CDR3 reads CASSRDYEQFF. As DNA, the CDR3 is TGTGCCAGCAGCAGAGACTATGAGCAGTTCTTC.